This is a list of T cell receptor beta chains from one sample in a study of shared clonotypes between healthy human individuals. Sequenced by immunoSEQ multiplex PCR; TCRdb stores in-frame clones only, minus some. This sample carries about 580,000 clones, nearly 98% of them seen once, and the ten largest clones take 0.3%. Material for sequencing was naive CD8+ T cells sorted from blood. Receptors originate from a man between 25 and 39 years old in good health. The CDR3 runs from the conserved cysteine through the conserved F or W.

j_gene	v_gene	CDR3aa
TRBJ2-7	TRBV10-3	CAISGDPPLGQYF
TRBJ2-7	TRBV5-1	CASSFGTGEYF
TRBJ2-7	TRBV5-6	CASSSMAGTTNYEQYF
TRBJ2-3	TRBV7-6	CASSSSRPGGGRLVTQYF
TRBJ2-2	TRBV7-3	CASSFSGTSNGELFF
TRBJ2-7	TRBV7-2	CASSLEGGRGTYEQYF
TRBJ2-7	TRBV30	CAWNGNRGYEQYF
TRBJ2-1	TRBV7-6	CASRGGTSQLSEQFF
TRBJ2-1	TRBV11-2	CASSLDGRGVYNEQFF
TRBJ1-5	TRBV4-3	CASSTSLYGNQPQHF
TRBJ1-5	TRBV5-5	CASSFKDSNQPQHF
TRBJ1-1	TRBV10-3	CASEGEGLTEAFF
TRBJ1-1	TRBV2	CASAGDTEAFF
TRBJ1-1	TRBV18	CASSGVGGNTEAFF
TRBJ1-2	TRBV29-1	CSVGDGTGGSYGYTF
TRBJ2-1	TRBV7-7	CASSSTLAREGRPPKTNEQFF
TRBJ1-2	TRBV11-2	CASSPSRAPGYGYTF
TRBJ2-5	TRBV5-5	CASSLTGIQETQYF
TRBJ2-1	TRBV4-3	CASSQIPGTTYNEQFF
TRBJ2-2	TRBV7-9	CASSPSGTSGLNTGELFF
TRBJ2-7	TRBV27	CASSLITTSGPYEQYF
TRBJ2-7	TRBV6-1	CASTLRLAGDYEQYF
TRBJ1-5	TRBV2	CASSDPGQGGDQPQHF
TRBJ2-6	TRBV2	CASSEEYTMVSGANVLTF
TRBJ2-3	TRBV29-1	CSVDSDPSTDTQYF
TRBJ2-1	TRBV5-1	CASSQGLAGVGPSYNEQFF
TRBJ2-5	TRBV28	CASSTHSGSRWETQYF
TRBJ2-5	TRBV4-1	CASSESGLGYETQYF
TRBJ2-1	TRBV29-1	CSVIPGEGAYNEQFF
TRBJ1-1	TRBV9	CASSFHGAVMNTEAFF
TRBJ1-4	TRBV10-3	CAISDTPLAGGNEKLFF
TRBJ2-7	TRBV11-2	CASSAGWTGGEQYF
TRBJ2-7	TRBV2	CASKGTASYEQYF
TRBJ2-2	TRBV2	CASSGPGELFF
TRBJ2-7	TRBV7-2	CASSLNRGRYEQYF
TRBJ2-5	TRBV5-6	CASSPSVVQETQYF
TRBJ2-1	TRBV4-1	CASSQIAGVGEQFF
TRBJ2-2	TRBV21-1	CASTRTSGEPRTGELFF
TRBJ1-5	TRBV28	CASSLLWRGPQPQHF
TRBJ2-2	TRBV4-1	CASSQVADTGELFF
TRBJ2-5	TRBV15	CATSFAGGQETQYF
TRBJ1-2	TRBV2	CASPDGHRRNYGYTF
TRBJ1-4	TRBV5-5	CASKATGGAEKLFF
TRBJ2-2	TRBV4-1	CASSDRASTGELFF
TRBJ2-3	TRBV29-1	CSVDRIEQGGTDTQYF